One sample yielded the 15 T cell receptor beta chains listed below, sequenced in a study of blood T cell repertoires in COVID-19. Produced via immunoSEQ multiplex PCR; TCRdb's table is partial and in-frame only. In the table there are more than 15,000 clones, about 88% of which are singletons. Specimen: peripheral blood. These receptors all come from a woman older than 75 with COVID-19, enrolled during active disease.

This clone has a handful of counts. Here the CDR3 reads CASSHTGQGPEAFF. CDR3 in DNA: TGTGCCAGCAGCCACACCGGACAGGGCCCTGAAGCTTTCTTT. V gene TRBV3-1 (or the pseudogene TRBV3-2) combines with J gene TRBJ1-1; 8 positions agree with TRBD1. Germline CDR1 reads LGHDT; CDR2 reads YNNKEL (reference sequence). There are 14 residues in the CDR3. With V trimmed by 3 bases and J by 6 bases, 6 bases remained unmatched.

V usage is TRBV7-2 and J usage is TRBJ2-3; 7 bases agree with TRBD2. Germline values: CDR1 SGHTA, CDR2 FQGNSA. Germline trimming cut 0 bases from V and 4 bases from J; bases unmatched to any gene: 4. The CDR3 has 15 residues. The CDR3 coding sequence is TGTGCCAGCAGCTTAGCCCGGGAGGCGGCAGATACGCAGTATTTT. Amino acid sequence: CASSLAREAADTQYF.

As to this clone: Other DNA sequences within the sample encode an identical CDR3. CDR3 loop: CASSPRQSSYEQYF. The CDR3 DNA reads as TGTGCCAGCAGCCCGAGACAGAGCTCCTACGAGCAGTACTTC. This chain connects TRBV7-9 to TRBJ2-7; D may be TRBD1 (5 bases). V was trimmed by 5 bases and J by 0 bases, leaving 11 bases between them. This CDR3 region has 14 residues. Germline V gene lookup returns CDR1 SEHNR and CDR2 FQNEAQ (reference sequence).

This clone was seen a single time. The chain links TRBV3-1 (or the pseudogene TRBV3-2) to TRBJ1-1; TRBD1 matches at 8 bases. Germline V gives CDR1 LGHDT, CDR2 YNNKEL (reference sequence). Trimming at V came to 4 bases and at J to 4 bases, leaving 2 bases not matched to a gene. The CDR3 is 13 amino acids. The CDR3 nucleotides are TGTGCCAGCAGCCTGGACAGGGTCACTGAAGCTTTCTTT. It encodes CASSLDRVTEAFF.

This rearrangement joins TRBV9 to TRBJ2-5; 11 bases match TRBD2. This CDR3 has 16 residues. V gave up 4 bases and J gave up 1 base; unmatched junction bases: 6. Per the germline V gene, CDR1 is SGDLS and CDR2 is YYNGEE. The CDR3 DNA sequence: TGTGCCAGCAGCTCAGGACTAGCGGGCCCCCAAGAGACCCAGTACTTC. It codes for CASSSGLAGPQETQYF.

In DNA form, the CDR3 reads TGTGCCAGCAGGACTAGCGGGCGAAACAATGAGCAGTTCTTC. It translates to CASRTSGRNNEQFF. This sequence joins TRBV21-1 and TRBJ2-1; the tabulated D call, TRBD2, remains unverified against the DNA. TRBV21-1 is marked as a pseudogene. This CDR3 comprises 14 residues.

A single count supports this clone. The chain joins TRBV2 to TRBJ1-5; D perhaps matches TRBD1 (6 bases). Trimming removed 4 bases at V and 3 bases at J, with 22 bases between. The CDR3 is made up of 18 amino acids. Germline V gene lookup returns CDR1 SNHLY and CDR2 FYNNEI. The DNA for the CDR3 is TGTGCCAGCAGTGTCCAATCGGGGTTACAGGGAGTCAATCAGCCCCAGCATTTT. It is translated as CASSVQSGLQGVNQPQHF.

This sequence joins TRBV6-5 and TRBJ2-7; no reliable D call. CDR1 is MNHEY and CDR2 is SVGAGI in the germline V gene. Trimming removed 2 bases from V and 5 bases from J, with 4 bases in between. The CDR3 runs 11 residues. This CDR3 reads CASSYVNEQYF. The CDR3 DNA sequence: TGTGCCAGCAGTTACGTAAACGAGCAGTACTTC.

This rearrangement joins TRBV6-5 to TRBJ2-5, with 7 positions matching TRBD1. The V gene end was trimmed by 2 bases and the J gene end by 9 bases; junction bases not matched to a gene: 15. Per germline, CDR1 MNHEY and CDR2 SVGAGI. The CDR3 loop spans 16 amino acids. The chain's CDR3 is CASSYDPGQAVGAQYF. In DNA form, the CDR3 reads TGTGCCAGCAGTTACGATCCTGGACAGGCTGTCGGGGCCCAGTACTTC.

This rearrangement joins TRBV7-8 to TRBJ2-2; 10 bases agree with TRBD1. The CDR3 runs to 15 residues. Germline CDR1 is SGHVS and CDR2 is FQNEAQ. Trimming took 5 bases from V and 5 from J; bases not matched to a gene: 5. The CDR3 reads CASSPGTGETGELFF. The CDR3 DNA sequence: TGTGCCAGCAGCCCGGGGACAGGGGAAACCGGGGAGCTGTTTTTT.

This sequence joins TRBV7-8 and TRBJ2-2; TRBD2 matches at 7 bases. The junction had 8 bases not matched to a gene; V was cut back by 7 bases and J by 0 bases. The CDR3 is 16 amino acids. From germline, CDR1 is SGHVS and CDR2 FQNEAQ. CDR3 residues: CASTKRGGTNTGELFF. The CDR3 nucleotides are TGTGCCAGCACCAAAAGGGGAGGGACGAACACCGGGGAGCTGTTTTTT.

This chain joins TRBV7-6 and TRBJ2-7; D might be TRBD1 (6 bases). Trimming left V 5 bases short and J 5 bases short, with 13 bases between. Germline V gene data show CDR1 as SGHVS and CDR2 as FNYEAQ. This CDR3 is 13 amino acids long. The CDR3 nucleotides read TGTGCCAGCAGCCCCGGAAGGGGGAACGAGCAGTACTTC. This codes for CASSPGRGNEQYF.

The chain uses TRBV10-3 and TRBJ1-2, with 7 bases aligning to TRBD1. V dropped 3 bases and J dropped 3; count of bases not matched to a gene: 7. Germline values: CDR1 ENHRY, CDR2 SYGVKD. CDR3 length equals 15 residues. The CDR3 DNA follows: TGTGCCATCAGTGAATCCGGAGGGGGCGACTATGGCTACACCTTC. Encoded protein: CAISESGGGDYGYTF.

The chain combines TRBV18 with TRBJ2-6; 9 bases agree with TRBD1. The germline V gene encodes CDR1 KGHSH and CDR2 LQKENI. V was pared by 2 bases and J by 0 bases, with 2 bases of the junction left unmatched. The CDR3 loop spans 17 amino acids. The CDR3, as DNA: TGTGCCAGCTCACCAGGGACAGGGATCTCTGGGGCCAACGTCCTGACTTTC. Translating gives CASSPGTGISGANVLTF.

The chain recombines TRBV7-9 with TRBJ2-3, with D perhaps TRBD2 (5 bases). There are 13 residues in the CDR3. Between the trimmed V and J ends, which lost 7 bases and 6 bases, there was a span of 14 bases. The germline gives CDR1 SEHNR, CDR2 FQNEAQ (reference sequence). The CDR3 sequence is CASITWGDDTQYF. The CDR3 DNA follows: TGTGCCAGCATCACATGGGGAGACGATACGCAGTATTTT.